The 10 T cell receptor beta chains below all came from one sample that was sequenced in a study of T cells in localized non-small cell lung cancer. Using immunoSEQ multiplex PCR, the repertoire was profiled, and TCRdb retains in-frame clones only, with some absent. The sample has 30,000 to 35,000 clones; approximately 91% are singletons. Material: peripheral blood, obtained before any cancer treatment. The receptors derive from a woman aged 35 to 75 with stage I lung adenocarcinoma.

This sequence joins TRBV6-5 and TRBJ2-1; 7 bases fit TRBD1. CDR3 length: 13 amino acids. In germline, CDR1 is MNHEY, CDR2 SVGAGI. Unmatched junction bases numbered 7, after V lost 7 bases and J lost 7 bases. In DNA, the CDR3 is TGTGCCAGCAACCCGACAGGGCCAAATGAGCAGTTCTTC. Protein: CASNPTGPNEQFF.

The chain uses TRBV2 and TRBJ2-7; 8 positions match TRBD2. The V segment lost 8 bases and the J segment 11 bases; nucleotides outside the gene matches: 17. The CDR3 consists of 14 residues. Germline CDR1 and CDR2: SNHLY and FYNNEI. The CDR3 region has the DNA TGTGCCAGCTTGCAGGTAGCGGGGTTTCAAGGAGAGTACTTC. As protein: CASLQVAGFQGEYF.

Written as DNA, the CDR3 is TGTGCCAGCAGCGTATCTGTACGGGAGTCTGGAAACACCATATATTTT. Translated: CASSVSVRESGNTIYF. The J gene is TRBJ1-3, the V gene TRBV9; D remains unclear. The germline gives CDR1 SGDLS, CDR2 YYNGEE. V dropped 1 base and J dropped 1 base, with 12 bases sitting between them. CDR3 size: 16 residues.

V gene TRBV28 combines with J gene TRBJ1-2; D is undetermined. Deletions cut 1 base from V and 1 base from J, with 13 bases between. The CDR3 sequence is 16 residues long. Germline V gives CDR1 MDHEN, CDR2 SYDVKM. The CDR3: CASSLSLGPINYGYTF. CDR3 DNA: TGTGCCAGCAGTTTATCCCTCGGACCTATTAACTATGGCTACACCTTC.

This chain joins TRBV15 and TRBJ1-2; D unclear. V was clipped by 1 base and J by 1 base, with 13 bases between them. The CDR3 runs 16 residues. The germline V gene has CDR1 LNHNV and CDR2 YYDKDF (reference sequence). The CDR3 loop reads CATSRVLRPLNYGYTF. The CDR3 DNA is TGTGCCACCAGCAGAGTCCTCCGACCCCTTAACTATGGCTACACCTTC.

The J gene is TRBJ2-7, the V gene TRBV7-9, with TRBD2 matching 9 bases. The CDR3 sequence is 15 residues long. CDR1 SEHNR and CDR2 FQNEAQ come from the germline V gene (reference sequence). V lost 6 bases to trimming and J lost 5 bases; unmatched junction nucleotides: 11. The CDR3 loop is CASRQTGTSSDEQYF. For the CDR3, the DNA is TGTGCCAGCAGACAGACCGGGACTAGCAGCGACGAGCAGTACTTC.

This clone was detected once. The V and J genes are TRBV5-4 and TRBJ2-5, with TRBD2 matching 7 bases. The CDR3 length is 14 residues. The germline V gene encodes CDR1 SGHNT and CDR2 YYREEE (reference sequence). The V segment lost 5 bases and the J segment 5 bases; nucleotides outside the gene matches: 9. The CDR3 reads CASRLRDYMETQYF. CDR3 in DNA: TGTGCCAGCAGGCTCCGGGACTATATGGAGACCCAGTACTTC.

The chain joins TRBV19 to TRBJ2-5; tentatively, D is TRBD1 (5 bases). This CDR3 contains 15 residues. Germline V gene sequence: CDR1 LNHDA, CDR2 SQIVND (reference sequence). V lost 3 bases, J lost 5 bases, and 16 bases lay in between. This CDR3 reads CASSISHRTFETQYF. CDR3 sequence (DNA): TGTGCCAGTAGTATCTCCCACAGGACCTTCGAGACCCAGTACTTC. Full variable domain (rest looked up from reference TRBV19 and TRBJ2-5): DGGITQSPKYLFRKEGQNVTLSCEQNLNHDAMYWYRQDPGQGLRLIYYSQIVNDFQKGDIAEGYSVSREKKESFPLTVTSAQKNPTAFYLCASSISHRTFETQYFGPGTRLLVL.

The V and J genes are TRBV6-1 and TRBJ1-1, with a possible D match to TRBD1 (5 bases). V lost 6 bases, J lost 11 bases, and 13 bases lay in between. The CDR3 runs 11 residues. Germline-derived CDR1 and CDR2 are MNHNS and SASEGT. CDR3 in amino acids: CASRRQGKAFF. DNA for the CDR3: TGTGCCAGCAGGCGTCAGGGTAAGGCTTTCTTT.

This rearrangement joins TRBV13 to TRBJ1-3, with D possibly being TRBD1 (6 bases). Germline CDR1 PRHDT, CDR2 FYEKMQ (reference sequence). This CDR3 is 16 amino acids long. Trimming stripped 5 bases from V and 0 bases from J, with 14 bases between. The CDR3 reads CASSARDIDSGNTIYF. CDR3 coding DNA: TGTGCCAGCAGCGCGCGGGACATTGACTCTGGAAACACCATATATTTT.